A selection of T cell receptor beta chains follows, all from one sample in a study of human T cells and chemical hapten exposure. A single record per CDR3 protein comes from TCRdb applying MiXCR to the RACE reads. Seen here are just over 80,000 distinct CDR3 sequences, around 11% observed once, and the top ten hold roughly 4%. The material sequenced was whole blood, taken in connection with sensitization to the hapten diphenylcyclopropenone (DPC). The receptors come from a woman aged 50 to 60 with alopecia areata. Some clones in this sample may be carry-over from other donors' samples. The CDR3 runs from the conserved cysteine through the conserved F or W. A D gene is named only where the DNA matches it firmly. Part of the rows lack a size; the others show once, few, many or a class for expanded clones.

abundance,d_gene,j_gene,v_gene,CDR3nt,CDR3aa
many,.,TRBJ1-3,TRBV10-3,TGTGCCATCAGTGAGTACAGCCTGATGGGAAACACCATATATTTT,CAISEYSLMGNTIYF
.,TRBD1,TRBJ1-2,TRBV12-3/TRBV12-4,TGTGCCAGCAGTAAAGCGGGGACAGGGGGCTCTAACTATGGCTACACCTTC,CASSKAGTGGSNYGYTF
.,TRBD2,TRBJ2-1,TRBV6-5,TGTGCCAGCAGCAAAGCGGGAGGGCCGCTGGGGAGGGATGAGCAGTTCTTC,CASSKAGGPLGRDEQFF
few,.,TRBJ2-3,TRBV5-1,TGCGCCAGCAGCACCGCTAGCACAGATACGCAGTATTTT,CASSTASTDTQYF
few,TRBD2,TRBJ2-3,TRBV30,TGTGCCTGGAGTGTAGCGGGGGGCACAGATACGCAGTATTTT,CAWSVAGGTDTQYF
many,.,TRBJ1-1,TRBV18,TGTGCCAGCTCACCAAATCCACTGTACACTGAAGCTTTCTTT,CASSPNPLYTEAFF
many,TRBD1,TRBJ1-1,TRBV10-2,TGCGCCAGCAGTGAGGGGAGCTGGACAGGGAACACTGAAGCTTTCTTT,CASSEGSWTGNTEAFF
many,TRBD2,TRBJ2-4,TRBV12-3/TRBV12-4,TGTGCCAGCAGACCCGGGGTAGCGGGGGGTCTAGCCAAAAACATTCAGTACTTC,CASRPGVAGGLAKNIQYF
.,TRBD1,TRBJ2-5,TRBV6-2/TRBV6-3,TGTGCCAGCAGTTCGGGACAGGAACAAGAGACCCAGTACTTC,CASSSGQEQETQYF
few,TRBD1,TRBJ1-5,TRBV27,TGTGCCAGCAGGATCCAGGGGGGTAGCAATCAGCCCCAGCATTTT,CASRIQGGSNQPQHF
.,.,TRBJ2-3,TRBV25-1,TGTGCCAGCAGTGACCGGAAGGATACGCAGTATTTT,CASSDRKDTQYF
.,TRBD2,TRBJ2-1,TRBV27,TGTGCCAGCAGTTCCGGACTAGCGGCCTACAATGAGCAGTTCTTC,CASSSGLAAYNEQFF
many,.,TRBJ2-1,TRBV9,TGTGCCAGCACCCCTATTGGGCGGGGAGGTGAGCAGTTCTTC,CASTPIGRGGEQFF
.,TRBD2,TRBJ2-7,TRBV20-1,TGCAGTGCTATCAGGGGAGCGGGAGGCCTCTCCTACGAGCAGTACTTC,CSAIRGAGGLSYEQYF
few,.,TRBJ2-7,TRBV11-2,TGTGCCAGCAGCTTACCGTCCGGCCAGGGAGTGTCCTACGAGCAGTACTTC,CASSLPSGQGVSYEQYF
many,.,TRBJ1-2,TRBV14,TGTGCCAGCAGCCAAGATAACTACGTGCGTGGCTACACCTTC,CASSQDNYVRGYTF
many,TRBD2,TRBJ2-5,TRBV3-1,TGTGCCAGCAGCCAACCAGCGGGAGTGCAACAAGAGACCCAGTACTTC,CASSQPAGVQQETQYF
few,TRBD1,TRBJ2-2,TRBV7-2,TGTGCCAGCAGCTTAGTACAGGGGTATGGAAACGGGGAGCTGTTTTTT,CASSLVQGYGNGELFF
few,.,TRBJ1-1,TRBV5-8,TGTGCCAGCAGCTTGGTTGGGAGCATGAACACTGAAGCTTTCTTT,CASSLVGSMNTEAFF
few,TRBD2,TRBJ2-7,TRBV20-1,TGCAGCGCGTGCGGACTAGCGGGGGACCCTTACGAGCAGTACTTC,CSACGLAGDPYEQYF
many,.,TRBJ2-5,TRBV7-9,TGTGCCAGCAGCTTAGCGCGAGAGACCCAGTACTTC,CASSLARETQYF
few,.,TRBJ2-5,TRBV7-9,TGTGGTTCCCGTGAGACAGGTTCCCCGGAGACCCAGTACTTC,CGSRETGSPETQYF
many,TRBD2,TRBJ2-1,TRBV29-1,TGCAGCGTTGAGAATCCTGCGCGGGAGGATTACAATGAGCAGTTCTTC,CSVENPAREDYNEQFF
many,TRBD2,TRBJ2-3,TRBV3-1,TGTGCCAGCAGCCGGCGCGGGGGGGCAGCAGATACGCAGTATTTT,CASSRRGGAADTQYF
.,TRBD1,TRBJ2-2,TRBV6-1,TGTGCCAGCAGGCTATTGGGACAGGGTTTTGCCGGGGAGCTGTTTTTT,CASRLLGQGFAGELFF
.,TRBD2,TRBJ2-7,TRBV20-1,TGCAGTGCCAACCGGGGAGGGAGGCCCTACGAGCAGTACTTC,CSANRGGRPYEQYF
.,.,TRBJ2-5,TRBV29-1,TGCAGCGTTGACTTAATTGGCAGGGAGAGCCAAGAGACCCAGTACTTC,CSVDLIGRESQETQYF
many,.,TRBJ1-1,TRBV3-1,TGTGCCAGCAGCCAAGATCAGGGGAGGAACACTGAAGCTTTCTTT,CASSQDQGRNTEAFF
.,TRBD2,TRBJ2-1,TRBV7-8,TGTGCCAGCAGCTTAGATACGAGACTAGCGGGGGATATCTCCTACAATGAGCAGTTCTTC,CASSLDTRLAGDISYNEQFF
few,.,TRBJ2-3,TRBV7-9,TGTGCCAGCAGCTCGGGCGGACGAGATACGCAGTATTTT,CASSSGGRDTQYF
few,TRBD1,TRBJ2-7,TRBV12-3/TRBV12-4,TGTGCCAGCAGTAAGGAGGGACAGGGGGACTACGAGCAGTACTTC,CASSKEGQGDYEQYF
.,TRBD1,TRBJ2-7,TRBV29-1,TGCAGCGTTAGGACAGGGATCGAGCAGTACTTC,CSVRTGIEQYF
.,.,TRBJ2-7,TRBV20-1,TGCAGTGCTACCTCTCTTCGAGGCCGGCCTGAGCAGTACTTC,CSATSLRGRPEQYF
few,.,TRBJ1-5,TRBV5-5,TGTGCCAGCAGCCCCAGGCCGCCTCGGACGGGCCTCCATCAACCCCAGCATTTT,CASSPRPPRTGLHQPQHF
few,TRBD1,TRBJ2-1,TRBV5-1,TGCGCCAGCAGCTGGACAGGACTTCTCTCCTACAATGAGCAGTTCTTC,CASSWTGLLSYNEQFF
few,.,TRBJ2-2,TRBV15,TGTGCCACCAGCAGAGTACGCACACGTACCACCGGGGAGCTGTTTTTT,CATSRVRTRTTGELFF
many,.,TRBJ2-1,TRBV5-1,TGCGCCAGCAGCTTGGGGTCAGCGTCAGTTCTCGAGCAGTTCTTC,CASSLGSASVLEQFF
many,.,TRBJ2-1,TRBV7-8,TGTGCCAGCAGCATTGAAGGTCTGGGCTACAATGAGCAGTTCTTC,CASSIEGLGYNEQFF
many,.,TRBJ1-2,TRBV2,TGTGCCAGCAAGGCCGGATACCGGGGCTACACCTTC,CASKAGYRGYTF
.,.,TRBJ2-3,TRBV9,TGTGCCAGCAGCGTAGTGGCGGGAAGCACAGATACGCAGTATTTT,CASSVVAGSTDTQYF
.,.,TRBJ2-5,TRBV7-2,TGTGCCAGCAGCCCTGGGCGGGGGCTGGCGGAGACCCAGTACTTC,CASSPGRGLAETQYF
many,TRBD2,TRBJ2-1,TRBV9,TGTGCCAGCAGCGTAACTAGCGGGAGTGCGAATGAGCAGTTCTTC,CASSVTSGSANEQFF
.,TRBD2,TRBJ2-7,TRBV28,TGTGCCAGCAGGGGGACTAGCAGTACCTACGAGCAGTACTTC,CASRGTSSTYEQYF
many,TRBD1,TRBJ2-7,TRBV18,TGTGCCAGCTCTCCAGACAGGGGCCTCTACGAGCAGTACTTC,CASSPDRGLYEQYF
few,.,TRBJ1-5,TRBV30,TGTGCCTGGAGTGTAACCAGCAATCAGCCCCAGCATTTT,CAWSVTSNQPQHF
many,.,TRBJ1-5,TRBV7-8,TGTGCCAGCAGCTCCGACCGGACCTTTAGCAATCAGCCCCAGCATTTT,CASSSDRTFSNQPQHF
many,.,TRBJ2-6,TRBV7-6,TGTGCCAGCAGCTTAGGTGGGGGAGCCGGGGCCAACGTCCTGACTTTC,CASSLGGGAGANVLTF
few,.,TRBJ2-1,TRBV13,TGTGCCAGCAGCTTGGGCCCTGGCTCCTACAATGAGCAGTTCTTC,CASSLGPGSYNEQFF
.,.,TRBJ2-2,TRBV30,TGTGCCTGGAGTGTAAAGGGCACGAACACCGGGGAGCTGTTTTTT,CAWSVKGTNTGELFF
many,.,TRBJ1-5,TRBV6-2/TRBV6-3,TGTGCCAGCAGTTACACTAGTCAGCCCCAGCATTTT,CASSYTSQPQHF
few,TRBD2,TRBJ2-2,TRBV7-9,TGTGCCAGCAACCCACAGCGGGGGGGCCTGTACACCGGGGAGCTGTTTTTT,CASNPQRGGLYTGELFF
many,TRBD1,TRBJ1-1,TRBV6-2/TRBV6-3,TGTGCCAGCAGTTCCGGGACAGGGGATTGGAACACTGAAGCTTTCTTT,CASSSGTGDWNTEAFF
many,.,TRBJ2-5,TRBV6-5,TGTGCCAGTAGTGACTTAACCAGCCTTACTAGAGAGACCCAGTACTTC,CASSDLTSLTRETQYF
many,.,TRBJ1-2,TRBV4-2,TGTGCCAGCAGCCAAGATCTATTGTCCATGAATAGGAGACTATATGGCTACACCTTC,CASSQDLLSMNRRLYGYTF
few,.,TRBJ2-3,TRBV12-3/TRBV12-4,TGTGCCAGCAGTTCTCGTATAGATACGCAGTATTTT,CASSSRIDTQYF